The 27 T cell receptor beta chains given below trace back to one sample, sequenced in a study of cytomegalovirus exposure and HLA in healthy donors. The PCR contained 60 Vbeta and 13 Jbeta primers. TCRdb's table, derived via immunoSEQ multiplex PCR, lists solely in-frame clones and lacks some. The sample consists of approximately 150,000 clones, approximately 71% of them appearing once. The source material was PBMCs. The receptors derive from a man aged 18 to 29 in good health and CMV-seropositive.

A few counts support this clone. The chain combines TRBV7-3 with TRBJ1-1, with 7 bases that match TRBD1. V trimming: 5 bases; J trimming: 5 bases; junction bases outside the gene matches: 5. Germline V gene sequence: CDR1 SGHTA, CDR2 FQGTGA. The CDR3 extends over 13 amino acids. The CDR3: CASSRGGVTEAFF. The CDR3 nucleotides are TGTGCCAGCAGCCGAGGGGGCGTTACTGAAGCTTTCTTT.

This chain connects TRBV21-1 to TRBJ1-5; TRBD1, as called in the table, went unchecked against the DNA. TRBV21-1 is a pseudogene segment. The CDR3 covers 16 residues. The CDR3 bases are TGTGCCAGCAGCGAATCATTACAGGGTGGAGATCAGCCCCAGCATTTT. It codes for CASSESLQGGDQPQHF.

The table lists this clone with a few counts. The V gene is TRBV28, the J gene TRBJ1-5, with D unresolved. V lost 1 base to trimming and J lost 10 bases, with 14 bases between them. Germline V gives CDR1 MDHEN, CDR2 SYDVKM. CDR3 length: 14 amino acids. CDR3 region: CASSLFAGSDPQHF. The CDR3 DNA is TGTGCCAGCAGTTTATTTGCGGGGTCCGACCCCCAGCATTTT.

The chain links TRBV7-8 to TRBJ1-2; no clear D. The V gene lost 3 bases and the J gene lost 8 bases, with 13 bases spanning the gap. The germline V gene encodes CDR1 SGHVS and CDR2 FQNEAQ. This CDR3 comprises 13 residues. CDR3 in DNA: TGTGCCAGCAGCTTCGCGGGCGAGCGCGGCTACACCTTC. This codes for CASSFAGERGYTF.

This clone was counted between two and nine times. The gene calls are TRBV29-1 and TRBJ2-3; possible D gene TRBD1, 6 bases. V lost 2 bases to trimming and J lost 6 bases, with 18 bases between them. Germline V gene sequence: CDR1 SQVTM, CDR2 ANQGSEA. CDR3 length: 15 amino acids. The CDR3 here is CSVEKGPGAGDTQYF. CDR3 nucleotide sequence: TGCAGCGTTGAAAAAGGTCCAGGGGCAGGCGATACGCAGTATTTT.

This clone was observed a few times. The V call is TRBV27, the J call TRBJ2-7; 8 bases are shared with TRBD2. Per germline, CDR1 MNHEY and CDR2 SMNVEV (reference sequence). The CDR3 is 14 amino acids. Trimming at V came to 2 bases and at J to 5 bases, leaving 5 bases not matched to a gene. The CDR3 reads CASSLVAGFDEQYF. The CDR3 DNA reads TGTGCCAGCAGTTTAGTAGCGGGATTCGACGAGCAGTACTTC.

This clone has only a few counts. One end of the junction is discordant with germline, which a read error may explain. The V gene is TRBV7-8, the J gene TRBJ1-1; D is ambiguous. Germline V gives CDR1 SGHVS, CDR2 FQNEAQ. This CDR3 spans 12 amino acids. The CDR3 sequence is CASSVVVAGSIF. The CDR3 region has the DNA TGTGCCAGCAGCGTTGTGGTAGCGGGATCGATCTTT. The variable domain in full, with the rest retrieved from reference TRBV7-8 and TRBJ1-1, is GAGVSQSPRYKVAKRGQDVALRCDPISGHVSLFWYQQALGQGPEFLTYFQNEAQLDKSGLPSDRFFAERPEGSVSTLKIQRTQQEDSAVYLCASSVVVAGSIFGQGTRLTVV.

This clone has more than one count but fewer than ten. This sequence joins TRBV11-2 and TRBJ2-7, with TRBD2 identical over 10 bases. This CDR3 region has 14 residues. V lost 5 bases to trimming and J lost 2 bases; unmatched junction nucleotides: 3. The V gene's germline CDR1 is SGHAT and CDR2 FQNNGV. The CDR3 loop reads CASSPSGSAYEQYF. In nucleotides, the CDR3 is TGTGCCAGCAGCCCTAGCGGGAGCGCCTACGAGCAGTACTTC.

The V call is TRBV5-6, the J call TRBJ1-5; the D is unclear. Germline CDR1 is SGHDT and CDR2 is YYEEEE. Trimming left V 6 bases short and J 7 bases short, with 14 bases between. CDR3 size: 13 residues. This CDR3 reads CASTSPRGQPQHF. CDR3 DNA: TGTGCCAGCACCTCCCCTCGGGGACAGCCCCAGCATTTT.

The chain couples TRBV29-1 to TRBJ2-2; 10 nucleotides align to TRBD1. This CDR3 contains 14 residues. J lost 6 bases, V lost 5 bases, and 6 bases had no gene match. The germline V gene encodes CDR1 SQVTM and CDR2 ANQGSEA. The CDR3 nucleotides are TGCAGCGTTTCCGGACAGGGGGGTCCCGGGGAGCTGTTTTTT. Amino acids: CSVSGQGGPGELFF.

This chain links TRBV4-1 with TRBJ2-1; the D gene is possibly TRBD1 (6 bases). Germline assignment: CDR1 MGHRA and CDR2 YSYEKL. Trimming pared 1 base from V and 6 bases from J, leaving 13 bases between. CDR3 size: 15 residues. The CDR3 DNA is TGCGCCAGCAGCCAAGGCCCGAGGGGGTCCAATGAGCAGTTCTTC. Translating it yields CASSQGPRGSNEQFF.

This chain connects TRBV2 to TRBJ2-1; D unresolved. The germline V gene has CDR1 SNHLY and CDR2 FYNNEI. This CDR3 comprises 15 residues. Trimming removed 6 bases at V and 5 bases at J, with 17 bases between. This CDR3 reads CASSELRSAHNEQFF. The CDR3 nucleotides are TGTGCCAGCAGCGAACTCCGGAGCGCCCACAATGAGCAGTTCTTC.

The chain recombines TRBV28 with TRBJ2-3; 13 bases map to TRBD2. The CDR3 covers 16 residues. Looked up from germline, CDR1 is MDHEN and CDR2 is SYDVKM. V trimming: 7 bases; J trimming: 6 bases; junction bases outside the gene matches: 10. The DNA for the CDR3 is TGTGCCAGCACTGGGACTAGCGGGATCTTAGGGGATACGCAGTATTTT. This translates into CASTGTSGILGDTQYF.

The chain is built from TRBV5-6 and TRBJ2-7, with D tentatively TRBD1 (6 bases). In germline, CDR1 is SGHDT, CDR2 YYEEEE. This CDR3 contains 13 residues. The V end lost 2 bases, the J end lost 6 bases, and 12 bases lay between the germline ends. In nucleotides, the CDR3 is TGTGCCAGCAGCTTTGGGGGCAGGGCCGAGCAGTACTTC. It yields the protein CASSFGGRAEQYF.

The chain couples TRBV5-1 to TRBJ1-1; D unclear. Trimming took 3 bases from V and 1 from J, leaving 13 bases between them. This CDR3 spans 15 amino acids. Germline CDR1 is SGHRS and CDR2 is YFSETQ. This CDR3 reads CASSSPAGGNTEAFF. As DNA, the CDR3 is TGCGCCAGCAGCTCCCCAGCCGGAGGGAACACTGAAGCTTTCTTT.

The rearrangement links TRBV4-2 to TRBJ1-2; D possibly corresponds to TRBD1 (5 bases). Trimming cost V 4 bases and J 7 bases, with 13 bases left between them. The germline V gene has CDR1 LGHNA and CDR2 YNFKEQ. This CDR3 is built from 13 residues. The CDR3 nucleotides are TGTGCCAGCAGCCCGGATTCAAGGGGTGGCTACACCTTC. Protein product: CASSPDSRGGYTF.

J is TRBJ2-3 and V is TRBV5-1, with D uncertain. The CDR3 is made up of 14 amino acids. Germline-derived CDR1 and CDR2 are SGHRS and YFSETQ. The V gene lost 0 bases and the J gene lost 0 bases, with 5 bases spanning the gap. Here the CDR3 reads CASSLDTSTDTQYF. Written as DNA, the CDR3 is TGCGCCAGCAGCTTGGATACTAGCACAGATACGCAGTATTTT.

This chain uses TRBV28 with TRBJ1-5, with D possibly TRBD1 on 6 matching bases. V was shortened by 10 bases and J by 1 base, with 23 bases between the two germline ends. This CDR3 is 17 amino acids long. CDR1 and CDR2 from the germline V gene are MDHEN and SYDVKM. The CDR3 nucleotides are TGTGCCACGGGAAGGACAGCCACCTTTTTAAGCAATCAGCCCCAGCATTTT. Translating it yields CATGRTATFLSNQPQHF. The full variable domain, with the rest looked up from reference TRBV28 and TRBJ1-5, is DVKVTQSSRYLVKRTGEKVFLECVQDMDHENMFWYRQDPGLGLRLIYFSYDVKMKEKGDIPEGYSVSREKKERFSLILESASTNQTSMYLCATGRTATFLSNQPQHFGDGTRLSIL.

The chain joins TRBV5-6 to TRBJ2-7; 8 bases align to TRBD2. The V segment lost 4 bases and the J segment 4 bases; nucleotides outside the gene matches: 7. Germline V CDR1 and CDR2: SGHDT, YYEEEE. This CDR3 has 14 residues. The chain's CDR3 is CASSLGLAQYEQYF. DNA of the CDR3: TGTGCCAGCAGCCTTGGACTAGCTCAGTACGAGCAGTACTTC.

The rearrangement joins TRBV5-1 to TRBJ2-3; D uncertain. Germline V CDR1 and CDR2: SGHRS, YFSETQ. The CDR3 contains 14 residues. The germline V and J ends were trimmed by 0 bases and 0 bases, with 5 bases remaining between them. Here the CDR3 reads CASSLVESTDTQYF. CDR3 sequence (DNA): TGCGCCAGCAGCTTGGTGGAGAGCACAGATACGCAGTATTTT.

The chain is built from TRBV15 and TRBJ2-7; 8 bases are shared with TRBD2. The trim removed 1 base at V and 4 bases at J, leaving 3 bases unmatched. CDR3 size: 14 residues. Germline assignment: CDR1 LNHNV and CDR2 YYDKDF (reference sequence). The CDR3 reads CATSRGTSFYEQYF. Here the CDR3 DNA reads TGTGCCACCAGCAGAGGGACTAGCTTTTACGAGCAGTACTTC.

This clone was picked up one time. The V gene is TRBV29-1, the J gene TRBJ1-3, with 7 bases fitting TRBD1. The J segment lost 3 bases and the V segment lost 6 bases, leaving 11 bases of the junction unmatched. The CDR3 consists of 15 residues. CDR1 is SQVTM, CDR2 ANQGSEA, per germline. For the CDR3, the DNA is TGCAGCGTCACCGGGACAGAGGCGTATGGAAACACCATATATTTT. It translates to CSVTGTEAYGNTIYF.

In the case of this clone: At one boundary the junction diverges from the germline segment, which might be a read error. The V and J genes are TRBV30 and TRBJ2-1; possibly TRBD2 for D (5 bases). CDR1 GTSNPN and CDR2 SVGIG come from the germline V gene (reference sequence). The CDR3 length is 11 residues. CDR3 protein: CAWSVGGVLVF. CDR3 sequence (DNA): TGTGCCTGGAGTGTAGGAGGAGTTTTGGTCTTC.

The CDR3 reads CASSYSPHRDSYEQYF. The CDR3 DNA reads as TGTGCCAGCAGCTATTCTCCGCACCGGGACAGTTACGAGCAGTACTTC. The chain employs TRBV28 and TRBJ2-7, with 7 positions matching TRBD1. Germline loops: CDR1 MDHEN, CDR2 SYDVKM. CDR3 size: 16 residues. The ends lost 6 bases at V and 4 bases at J; junction bases unmatched: 15. The full variable domain, completed using reference TRBV28 and TRBJ2-7, is DVKVTQSSRYLVKRTGEKVFLECVQDMDHENMFWYRQDPGLGLRLIYFSYDVKMKEKGDIPEGYSVSREKKERFSLILESASTNQTSMYLCASSYSPHRDSYEQYFGPGTRLTVT.

This clone was detected only a few times. CDR3 nucleotides: TGTGCCTGGAGTCGGGGGGCAGATACGCAGTATTTT. Amino acids: CAWSRGADTQYF. This chain links TRBV30 with TRBJ2-3; 7 bases fit TRBD2. Trimming removed 2 bases from V and 4 bases from J; junction bases left unmatched: 0. Germline assignment: CDR1 GTSNPN and CDR2 SVGIG (reference sequence). The CDR3 runs 12 residues.

The rearrangement uses TRBV5-6 and TRBJ2-3; maybe TRBD2 (5 bases). The CDR3 loop spans 14 amino acids. V was pared by 0 bases and J by 8 bases, with 13 bases between. The germline V gene has CDR1 SGHDT and CDR2 YYEEEE. Here the CDR3 DNA reads TGTGCCAGCAGCTTGGGTGGGAGCCCCCGTACGCAGTATTTT. This gives the protein CASSLGGSPRTQYF. Together with reference TRBV5-6 and TRBJ2-3, the CDR3 gives the full variable domain: DAGVTQSPTHLIKTRGQQVTLRCSPKSGHDTVSWYQQALGQGPQFIFQYYEEEERQRGNFPDRFSGHQFPNYSSELNVNALLLGDSALYLCASSLGGSPRTQYFGPGTRLTVL.

The chain recombines TRBV7-6 with TRBJ2-7, with 13 bases matching TRBD2. The CDR3 totals 17 residues. J was trimmed by 0 bases and V by 1 base; bases with no gene match: 3. Per the germline V gene, CDR1 is SGHVS and CDR2 is FNYEAQ. CDR3 in amino acids: CASSLEGLAGYSYEQYF. CDR3 coding DNA: TGTGCCAGCAGCTTAGAGGGACTAGCGGGGTACTCCTACGAGCAGTACTTC.